This T cell receptor beta chain came from a study of T cells expressing NK-cell markers. Overall study: Sequencing covered eight donors, seven HCMV-seropositive and one seronegative.

From its re-call of the 5' RACE reads, TCRdb lists each CDR3 protein once, without DNA. The specimen's table records 300,000 or so distinct CDR3 sequences. This CDR3 is 15 amino acids long. The germline V gene encodes CDR1 DFQATT and CDR2 SNEGSKA (reference sequence). The chain combines TRBV20-1 with TRBJ2-3; TCRdb indicates TRBD2, and absent DNA this call remains unverified. The sample consisted of blood T cells: a sorted CD56 or NKG2C T cell subset, CD4+ or CD8+ T cells, or bulk PBMC T cells (not recorded which). The sequence came from a woman between 18 and 75 years old in good health. The CDR3 region is CSASSSGGRADTQYF.